This TCR beta chain came from a study of T-cell memory formation after mild COVID-19. This CDR3 contains 15 residues. Germline CDR1 and CDR2: LGHNA and YSLEER. V lost 4 bases and J lost 2, with 9 bases in between. One entry per CDR3 protein results from TCRdb running MiXCR on the 5' RACE reads. Seen here are under 200,000 distinct CDR3 sequences, around a tenth observed once, and the top ten hold 3.5% to 4.5%. The material sequenced was PBMCs or a T cell subset sorted from them (not recorded which). The source of this sequence is a man aged 18 to 29 who had mild COVID-19 (a few samples of this study predate the infection). Cell type and time point are not known. The chain links TRBV4-3 to TRBJ2-6; D is possibly TRBD1 (6 bases). As DNA, the CDR3 is TGCGCCAGCAGCCGGAACAGGGCTGGGGCCAACGTCCTGACTTTC. Protein: CASSRNRAGANVLTF.